This T cell receptor (beta chain) was retrieved from a study of blood T cell repertoires in COVID-19. Background on the study: From the United States, Italy and Spain came samples of acute and convalescent COVID-19. The cDNA or gDNA used as material had been derived from T cells, B-cell-depleted T cells, or PBMCs.

In the source study's methods: By means of reference gene primer amplification, nucleated cell counts were estimated. This table comes from immunoSEQ multiplex PCR, and its TCRdb copy is limited to in-frame clones, with some not included. V, J and clone size are taken as reported in that table, and D and trimming were inferred from the DNA itself. Of approximately 130,000 clones in the sample, approximately 71% were seen once. Germline V lookup: CDR1 MNHEY, CDR2 SVGAGI. Losses at the gene ends were 11 bases for V and 2 bases for J; bases not matched to a gene: 9. This CDR3 has 13 residues. V and J are TRBV6-5 and TRBJ2-7, with 7 bases lining up with TRBD1. Sequencing used peripheral blood. The sequence derives from a woman between 65 and 79 years old with acute or convalescent COVID-19. The DNA of the CDR3 is TGTGCCGTCCGGGACAGCTTAACCTACGAGCAGTACTTC. Its protein product is CAVRDSLTYEQYF.